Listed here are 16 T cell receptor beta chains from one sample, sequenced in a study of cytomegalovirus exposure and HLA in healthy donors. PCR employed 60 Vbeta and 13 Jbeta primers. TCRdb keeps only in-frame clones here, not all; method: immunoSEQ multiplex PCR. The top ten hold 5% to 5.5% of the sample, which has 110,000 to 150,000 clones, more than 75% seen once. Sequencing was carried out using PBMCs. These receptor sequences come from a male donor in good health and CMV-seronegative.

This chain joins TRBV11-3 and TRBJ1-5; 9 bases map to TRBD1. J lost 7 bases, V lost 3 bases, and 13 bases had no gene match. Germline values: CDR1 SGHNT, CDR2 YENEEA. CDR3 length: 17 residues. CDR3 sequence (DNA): TGTGCCAGCAGCTTCGAGGTTTACAGGGGGCGGGAGCAGCCCCAGCATTTT. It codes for CASSFEVYRGREQPQHF.

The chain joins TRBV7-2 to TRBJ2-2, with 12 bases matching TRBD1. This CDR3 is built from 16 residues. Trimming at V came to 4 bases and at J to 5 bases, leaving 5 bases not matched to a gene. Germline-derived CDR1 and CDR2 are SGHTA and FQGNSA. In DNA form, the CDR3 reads TGTGCCAGCAGCTGGGGACAGGGGGCGGAAACCGGGGAGCTGTTTTTT. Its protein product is CASSWGQGAETGELFF.

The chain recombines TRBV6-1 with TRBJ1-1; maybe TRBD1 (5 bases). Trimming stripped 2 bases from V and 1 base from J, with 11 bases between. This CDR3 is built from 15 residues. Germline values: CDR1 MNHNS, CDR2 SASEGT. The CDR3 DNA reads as TGTGCCAGCAGTGAACGGAAGGGGTGGAACACTGAAGCTTTCTTT. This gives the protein CASSERKGWNTEAFF.

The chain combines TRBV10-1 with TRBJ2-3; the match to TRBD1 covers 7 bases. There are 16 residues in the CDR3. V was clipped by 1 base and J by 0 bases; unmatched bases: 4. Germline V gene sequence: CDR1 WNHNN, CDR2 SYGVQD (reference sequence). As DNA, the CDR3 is TGCGCCAGCAGTGAGTACAGGGGCCCCAGCACAGATACGCAGTATTTT. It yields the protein CASSEYRGPSTDTQYF.

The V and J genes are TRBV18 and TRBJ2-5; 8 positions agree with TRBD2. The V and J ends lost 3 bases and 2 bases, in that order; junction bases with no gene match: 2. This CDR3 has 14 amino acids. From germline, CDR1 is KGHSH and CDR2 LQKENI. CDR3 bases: TGTGCCAGCTCACCGACTAGCGTTCAAGAGACCCAGTACTTC. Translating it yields CASSPTSVQETQYF.

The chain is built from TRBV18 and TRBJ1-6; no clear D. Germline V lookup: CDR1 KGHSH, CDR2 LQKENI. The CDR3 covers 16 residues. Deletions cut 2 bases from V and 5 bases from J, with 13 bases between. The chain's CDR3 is CASSPNSRVDNSPLHF. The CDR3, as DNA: TGTGCCAGCTCACCAAATTCCCGAGTCGATAATTCACCCCTCCACTTT.

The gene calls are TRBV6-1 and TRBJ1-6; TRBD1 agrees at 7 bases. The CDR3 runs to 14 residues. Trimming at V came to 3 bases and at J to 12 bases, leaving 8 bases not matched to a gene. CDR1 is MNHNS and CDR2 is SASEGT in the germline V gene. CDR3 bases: TGTGCCAGCAGTGAGAGGGACAGCCGACAACCCCTCCACTTT. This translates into CASSERDSRQPLHF.

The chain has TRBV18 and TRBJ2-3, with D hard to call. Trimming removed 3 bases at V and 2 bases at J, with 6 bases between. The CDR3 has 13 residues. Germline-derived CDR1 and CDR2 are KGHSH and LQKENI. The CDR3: CASSPRDTDTQYF. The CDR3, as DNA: TGTGCCAGCTCACCGCGAGACACAGATACGCAGTATTTT.

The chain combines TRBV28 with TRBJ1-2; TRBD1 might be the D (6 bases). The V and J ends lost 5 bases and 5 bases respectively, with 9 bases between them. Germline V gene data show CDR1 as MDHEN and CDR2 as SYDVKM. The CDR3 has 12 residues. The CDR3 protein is CASSIQGYGYTF. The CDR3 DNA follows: TGTGCCAGCAGTATACAGGGTTATGGCTACACCTTC.

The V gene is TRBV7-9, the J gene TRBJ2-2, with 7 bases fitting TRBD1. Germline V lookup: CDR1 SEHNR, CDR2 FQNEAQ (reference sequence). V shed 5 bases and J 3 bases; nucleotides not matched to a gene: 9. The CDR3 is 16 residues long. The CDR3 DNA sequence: TGTGCCAGCAGCCAAACAGGGGTATGGGACACCGGGGAGCTGTTTTTT. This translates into CASSQTGVWDTGELFF.

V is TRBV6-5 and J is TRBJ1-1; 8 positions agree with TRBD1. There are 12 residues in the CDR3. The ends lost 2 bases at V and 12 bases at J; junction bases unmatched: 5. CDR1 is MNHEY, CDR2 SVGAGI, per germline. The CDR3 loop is CASSYDRGLTFF. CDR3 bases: TGTGCCAGCAGTTACGACAGGGGCCTAACTTTCTTT.

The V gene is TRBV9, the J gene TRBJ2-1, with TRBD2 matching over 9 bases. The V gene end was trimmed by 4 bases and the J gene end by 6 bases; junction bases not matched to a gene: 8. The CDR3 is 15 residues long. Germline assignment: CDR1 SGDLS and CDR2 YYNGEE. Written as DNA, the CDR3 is TGTGCCAGCAGCCCGCCGGGACTAGCTTTCAATGAGCAGTTCTTC. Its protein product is CASSPPGLAFNEQFF.

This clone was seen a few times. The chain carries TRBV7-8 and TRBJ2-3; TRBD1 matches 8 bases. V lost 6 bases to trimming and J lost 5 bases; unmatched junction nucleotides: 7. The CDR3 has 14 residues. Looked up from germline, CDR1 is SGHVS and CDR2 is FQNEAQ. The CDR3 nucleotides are TGTGCCAGCAGTAAAACAGGGGGAGTAGATACGCAGTATTTT. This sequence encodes CASSKTGGVDTQYF.

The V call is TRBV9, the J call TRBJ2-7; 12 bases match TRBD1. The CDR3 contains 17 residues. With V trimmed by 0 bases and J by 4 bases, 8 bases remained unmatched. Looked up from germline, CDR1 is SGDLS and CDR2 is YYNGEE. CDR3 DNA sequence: TGTGCCAGCAGCGTAGAGCGTGGGACAGGGGGCTTGTACGAGCAGTACTTC. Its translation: CASSVERGTGGLYEQYF.

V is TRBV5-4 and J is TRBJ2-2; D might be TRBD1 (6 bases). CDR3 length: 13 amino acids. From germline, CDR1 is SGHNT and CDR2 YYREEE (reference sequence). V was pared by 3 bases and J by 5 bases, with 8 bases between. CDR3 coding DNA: TGTGCCAGCAGCTCGGACAGTACCGGGGAGCTGTTTTTT. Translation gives CASSSDSTGELFF.

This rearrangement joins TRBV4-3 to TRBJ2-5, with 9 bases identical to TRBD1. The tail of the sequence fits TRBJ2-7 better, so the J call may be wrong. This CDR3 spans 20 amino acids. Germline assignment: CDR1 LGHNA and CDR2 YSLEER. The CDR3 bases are TGCGCCAGCAGCAACTACTACCCGGGACAGGGCATTATGGGGTCCTACGAGCAGTACTTC. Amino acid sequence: CASSNYYPGQGIMGSYEQYF.